This TCR beta chain was identified in a study of blood T cell repertoires in COVID-19. Study-level background: COVID-19 samples, acute and convalescent, were from the United States, Italy and Spain. The cDNA or gDNA used as material had been derived from T cells, B-cell-depleted T cells, or PBMCs.

This table comes from immunoSEQ multiplex PCR, and its TCRdb copy is limited to in-frame clones, with some not included. The sample has 52,000 or so clones, roughly 86% seen once. The germline V and J ends were trimmed by 6 bases and 3 bases, with 6 bases remaining between them. The CDR3 covers 11 residues. Enrollment of patients from Seattle took place during active infection, with longitudinal follow-up. Specimen: peripheral blood. This clonotype was obtained from a man aged 35-49 years with COVID-19, enrolled during active disease. J is TRBJ2-7 and V is TRBV12-3 or TRBV12-4, with D perhaps matching TRBD1 (5 bases). The CDR3 here is CASRGLYEQYF. As DNA, the CDR3 is TGTGCCAGCAGGGGGCTCTACGAGCAGTACTTC.